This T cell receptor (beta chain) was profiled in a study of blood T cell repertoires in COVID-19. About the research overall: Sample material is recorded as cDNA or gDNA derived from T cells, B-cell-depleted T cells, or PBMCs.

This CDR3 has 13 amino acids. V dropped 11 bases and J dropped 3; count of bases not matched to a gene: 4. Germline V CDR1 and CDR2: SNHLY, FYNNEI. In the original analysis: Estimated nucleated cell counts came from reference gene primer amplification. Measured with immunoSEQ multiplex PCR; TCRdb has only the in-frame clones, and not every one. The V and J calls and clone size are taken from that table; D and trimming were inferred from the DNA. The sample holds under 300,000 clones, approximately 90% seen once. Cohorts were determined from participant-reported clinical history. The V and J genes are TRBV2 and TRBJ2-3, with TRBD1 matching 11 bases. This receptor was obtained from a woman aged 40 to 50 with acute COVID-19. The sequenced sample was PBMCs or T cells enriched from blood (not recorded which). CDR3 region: CAGGTGGTDTQYF. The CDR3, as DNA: TGTGCCGGGGGGACAGGGGGTACAGATACGCAGTATTTT.